Presented here are 18 T cell receptor beta chains from one specimen sequenced in a study of T cell responses to AZD1222 COVID-19 vaccine. Measured with immunoSEQ multiplex PCR; TCRdb has only the in-frame clones, and not every one. The sample lists about 140,000 clones, around 92% seen once, with more than 3% in the top ten. The sequencing here drew on peripheral blood, taken 28 days after the second AZD1222 dose. Source of these receptors: an adult who received the AZD1222 COVID-19 vaccine.

The chain joins TRBV10-3 to TRBJ1-6; TRBD1 agrees at 9 bases. Germline CDR1 and CDR2: ENHRY and SYGVKD. The CDR3 consists of 13 residues. V gave up 8 bases and J gave up 8 bases; unmatched junction bases: 4. The CDR3 spells CAIRDRVYSPLHF. In DNA, the CDR3 is TGTGCCATCCGGGACAGGGTTTATTCACCCCTCCACTTT.

The chain recombines TRBV6-2 or TRBV6-3 with TRBJ1-4, with TRBD1 as a possible D gene (5 bases). CDR3 length: 16 amino acids. The V and J ends lost 6 bases and 7 bases respectively, with 21 bases between them. Germline assignment: CDR1 MNHEY and CDR2 SVGEGT. The CDR3: CASSLGTAGLLEKLFF. The DNA of the CDR3 is TGTGCCAGCAGCCTGGGAACAGCGGGACTTCTTGAAAAACTGTTTTTT.

The chain carries TRBV19 and TRBJ1-5; perhaps TRBD1 as D (5 bases). With 1 base removed from V and 0 bases from J, the gap between germline ends came to 7 bases. Germline V gives CDR1 LNHDA, CDR2 SQIVND (reference sequence). CDR3 size: 15 residues. Here the CDR3 DNA reads TGTGCCAGTAGTATAGGAAGGGGTAGCAATCAGCCCCAGCATTTT. Translating it yields CASSIGRGSNQPQHF.

V usage is TRBV7-3 and J usage is TRBJ2-3; D is undetermined. V was pared by 2 bases and J by 0 bases, with 9 bases between. The CDR3 sequence is 15 residues long. Germline loops: CDR1 SGHTA, CDR2 FQGTGA. CDR3 loop: CASSLGKSSTDTQYF. The CDR3 nucleotides are TGTGCCAGCAGCTTAGGGAAGTCAAGCACAGATACGCAGTATTTT.

The chain uses TRBV2 and TRBJ1-5, with D unclear. Trimming cost V 7 bases and J 1 base, with 8 bases left between them. In germline, CDR1 is SNHLY, CDR2 FYNNEI. This CDR3 spans 13 amino acids. The CDR3 bases are TGTGCCAGCATTAAGGACAGCAATCAGCCCCAGCATTTT. Protein sequence: CASIKDSNQPQHF.

This chain connects TRBV19 to TRBJ2-7; 10 bases align to TRBD1. J was trimmed by 4 bases and V by 8 bases; bases with no gene match: 8. CDR1 and CDR2 from the germline V gene are LNHDA and SQIVND (reference sequence). The CDR3 consists of 14 residues. CDR3 nucleotide sequence: TGTGCCAGTCGACCGGGACAGGGGAGATACGAGCAGTACTTC. Protein sequence: CASRPGQGRYEQYF.

This clone was observed once. The chain recombines TRBV19 with TRBJ2-3; no clear D. V shed 10 bases and J shed 6 bases, with 17 bases lying between them. The germline gives CDR1 LNHDA, CDR2 SQIVND (reference sequence). This CDR3 is built from 13 residues. CDR3 loop: CATSSNLWDTQYF. The DNA of the CDR3 is TGTGCCACCTCCTCCAACTTATGGGATACGCAGTATTTT.

The chain employs TRBV18 and TRBJ2-2; 7 nucleotides agree with TRBD2. CDR1 and CDR2 from the germline V gene are KGHSH and LQKENI. V trimming: 2 bases; J trimming: 4 bases; junction bases outside the gene matches: 7. The CDR3 runs 16 residues. The chain's CDR3 is CASSPSGGRGTGELFF. The CDR3 DNA is TGTGCCAGCTCACCATCGGGAGGAAGGGGCACCGGGGAGCTGTTTTTT.

The J gene is TRBJ1-6, the V gene TRBV6-4, with D possibly being TRBD1 (5 bases). Trimming pared 0 bases from V and 9 bases from J, leaving 12 bases between. In germline, CDR1 is MRHNA, CDR2 SNTAGT. The CDR3 spans 15 residues. The CDR3 DNA sequence: TGTGCCAGCAGTGACTCGATCTCGGGGGGTTCACCCCTCCACTTT. As protein: CASSDSISGGSPLHF.

V usage is TRBV28 and J usage is TRBJ1-1, with no clear D. CDR1 and CDR2 from the germline V gene are MDHEN and SYDVKM. This CDR3 is built from 12 residues. Trimming stripped 3 bases from V and 5 bases from J, with 7 bases between. The CDR3 DNA follows: TGTGCCAGCAGTTTCAGAGGAACTGAAGCTTTCTTT. Amino acids: CASSFRGTEAFF.

The gene calls are TRBV24-1 and TRBJ1-2; 9 bases are shared with TRBD1. In germline, CDR1 is KGHDR, CDR2 SFDVKD. J lost 5 bases, V lost 12 bases, and 3 bases had no gene match. The CDR3 length is 11 residues. In DNA, the CDR3 is TGTGCCGCGGGGACAGGGTATGGCTACACCTTC. Its translation: CAAGTGYGYTF.

The V gene is TRBV19, the J gene TRBJ2-7; 8 nucleotides line up with TRBD2. The CDR3 sequence is 14 residues long. Germline V lookup: CDR1 LNHDA, CDR2 SQIVND (reference sequence). The V segment lost 5 bases and the J segment 1 base; nucleotides outside the gene matches: 4. CDR3 sequence reads: CASSLREGSYEQYF. DNA of the CDR3: TGTGCCAGTAGTCTCCGGGAGGGGTCCTACGAGCAGTACTTC.

The genes are TRBV7-2 and TRBJ2-2; TRBD1 aligns across 8 bases. The germline V gene has CDR1 SGHTA and CDR2 FQGNSA. V dropped 5 bases and J dropped 7; count of bases not matched to a gene: 6. This CDR3 comprises 14 residues. CDR3 protein: CASSMGQAGGELFF. In DNA form, the CDR3 reads TGTGCCAGCAGCATGGGACAGGCCGGCGGGGAGCTGTTTTTT.

The gene calls are TRBV18 and TRBJ1-5; TRBD1 is a possible D gene (5 bases). The V gene's germline CDR1 is KGHSH and CDR2 LQKENI. The CDR3 runs 13 residues. V was clipped by 2 bases and J by 4 bases, with 6 bases between them. Here the CDR3 DNA reads TGTGCCAGCTCACCAGGGGCTAATCAGCCCCAGCATTTT. The encoded protein is CASSPGANQPQHF.

The chain carries TRBV28 and TRBJ1-6; no definite D call. Trimming shortened V by 4 bases and J by 10 bases, and 11 bases separated the two germline ends. The CDR3 has 13 amino acids. Germline V CDR1 and CDR2: MDHEN, SYDVKM. CDR3 in amino acids: CASSYSSESPLHF. The CDR3 nucleotides are TGTGCCAGCAGTTACTCGTCCGAGTCACCCCTCCACTTT.

The chain has TRBV7-9 and TRBJ1-1; D is uncertain. CDR1 and CDR2 from the germline V gene are SEHNR and FQNEAQ (reference sequence). The CDR3 is 15 amino acids. The V gene lost 3 bases and the J gene lost 0 bases, with 11 bases spanning the gap. The CDR3 sequence: CASSFVSGLNTEAFF. As DNA, the CDR3 is TGTGCCAGCAGCTTTGTTTCAGGTTTGAACACTGAAGCTTTCTTT.

The chain combines TRBV24-1 with TRBJ1-1; D is perhaps TRBD1 (6 bases). The CDR3 is 13 amino acids. In germline, CDR1 is KGHDR, CDR2 SFDVKD. Trimming removed 4 bases at V and 1 base at J, with 6 bases between. The CDR3 DNA is TGTGCCACCAGTGAACAGGGGAACACTGAAGCTTTCTTT. Translating it yields CATSEQGNTEAFF.

The chain joins TRBV6-1 to TRBJ1-5; D is uncertain. Germline values: CDR1 MNHNS, CDR2 SASEGT. This CDR3 has 14 amino acids. Trimming shortened V by 2 bases and J by 4 bases, and 9 bases separated the two germline ends. The CDR3 is CASSEYVGNQPQHF. Here the CDR3 DNA reads TGTGCCAGCAGTGAATACGTAGGAAATCAGCCCCAGCATTTT.